This T cell receptor (beta chain) was recorded in a study of T-cell memory formation after mild COVID-19. Study-level points and caveats: The study found contracting CD4+ clones mainly in CM and EM and contracting CD8+ clones in EMRA. Some clones that responded turned up in pre-infection memory, which suggests that cross-reactive memory joined in.

This clonotype showed up many times. Its target is unknown. 5'RACE primed at constant segments yielded TCR alpha and TCR beta cDNA libraries bearing sample barcodes and UMIs. TCRdb passed the 5' RACE reads through MiXCR, listing each CDR3 protein once. The sample yields about 210,000 distinct CDR3 sequences, around 25% seen once. Trimming removed 4 bases at V and 1 base at J, with 7 bases between. The CDR3 is 13 amino acids. Germline V CDR1 and CDR2: SGHRS, YFSETQ. The receptor was derived from an adult woman who had mild COVID-19 (a few samples of this study predate the infection). Cell type and time point are not known. The chain couples TRBV5-1 to TRBJ2-3, with D possibly being TRBD2 (6 bases). The specimen sequenced was PBMCs or a T cell subset sorted from them (not recorded which). The CDR3 sequence is CASSGGGTDTQYF. CDR3 coding DNA: TGCGCCAGCAGCGGCGGGGGCACAGATACGCAGTATTTT.